This passage covers 29 T cell receptor beta chains from one sample sequenced in a study of long-term antiretroviral therapy in people with HIV. Version v3.0 of the immunoSEQ assay ran at survey level. Method: immunoSEQ multiplex PCR; TCRdb's copy keeps in-frame clones and lacks some. Found here are some 30,000 clones, almost 85% of them singletons; the top ten hold just under 4.5%. Sequences were derived from unsorted PBMCs, sampled approximately 3.5 years after starting antiretroviral therapy. The receptor source for this set is a man aged 18 to 29 with HIV.

The CDR3 nucleotides read TGTGCCAGCAGCTTAGACAGACTGAACACTGAAGCTTTCTTT. This sequence encodes CASSLDRLNTEAFF. V and J are TRBV7-6 and TRBJ1-1, with D hard to call. The germline V gene has CDR1 SGHVS and CDR2 FNYEAQ. This CDR3 has 14 residues. The V and J ends lost 1 base and 0 bases respectively, with 6 bases between them.

The chain links TRBV5-1 to TRBJ1-2, with D maybe TRBD1 (5 bases). Germline-derived CDR1 and CDR2 are SGHRS and YFSETQ. V gave up 0 bases and J gave up 0 bases, with 12 bases separating them. There are 16 residues in the CDR3. This CDR3 is CASSLADSPSNYGYTF. CDR3 nucleotide sequence: TGCGCCAGCAGCTTGGCCGACAGCCCCTCTAACTATGGCTACACCTTC.

This clone was observed a handful of times. The chain links TRBV14 to TRBJ2-2, with 7 nucleotides matching TRBD1. Per the germline V gene, CDR1 is SGHDN and CDR2 is FVKESK. Losses at the gene ends were 4 bases for V and 1 base for J; bases not matched to a gene: 15. The CDR3 consists of 19 residues. CDR3 protein: CASSRYDRAGSQNTGELFF. In DNA form, the CDR3 reads TGTGCCAGCAGCCGATACGACAGGGCCGGGTCTCAGAACACCGGGGAGCTGTTTTTT.

The DNA for the CDR3 is TGTGCCAGCAGCAAAGGAGCGCCAGGGATGAACACTGAAGCTTTCTTT. Translating it yields CASSKGAPGMNTEAFF. The chain employs TRBV21-1 and TRBJ1-1; the table assigns TRBD1, which was not confirmed against the DNA. TRBV21-1 is tagged as a pseudogene. The CDR3 totals 16 residues.

The chain links TRBV25-1 to TRBJ2-1; D not resolved. The ends were cut back, 10 bases at V and 5 bases at J, with 12 bases in the middle. This CDR3 is 12 amino acids long. From germline, CDR1 is MGHDK and CDR2 SYGVNS. This CDR3 reads CATALHHNEQFF. The CDR3 DNA follows: TGTGCCACCGCCCTGCACCACAATGAGCAGTTCTTC.

CDR3 in DNA: TGTGCCAGCAGTATTAGCGGGGGGGTAACCGGGGAGCTGTTTTTT. Its translation: CASSISGGVTGELFF. V and J are TRBV27 and TRBJ2-2, with 11 bases lining up with TRBD2. Germline V CDR1 and CDR2: MNHEY, SMNVEV (reference sequence). The CDR3 is made up of 15 amino acids. V gave up 5 bases and J gave up 5 bases; unmatched junction bases: 4.

The rearrangement joins TRBV27 to TRBJ1-1, with 7 bases identical to TRBD1. Trimming took 6 bases from V and 3 from J; bases not matched to a gene: 13. This CDR3 has 16 amino acids. Germline CDR1 and CDR2: MNHEY and SMNVEV (reference sequence). The CDR3 nucleotides are TGTGCCAGCAGCCCCTACCCCGACAGGGTAGACACTGAAGCTTTCTTT. Encoded protein: CASSPYPDRVDTEAFF.

This clone was seen only a few times. The rearrangement uses TRBV18 and TRBJ2-7, with TRBD1 matching 9 bases. Germline trimming cut 5 bases from V and 2 bases from J; bases unmatched to any gene: 10. Germline V gene data show CDR1 as KGHSH and CDR2 as LQKENI. The CDR3 spans 16 residues. CDR3 sequence: CASSILGQGMPYEQYF. The CDR3 DNA sequence: TGTGCCAGCTCAATACTTGGACAGGGGATGCCCTACGAGCAGTACTTC. The full variable domain, with the rest looked up from reference TRBV18 and TRBJ2-7, is NAGVMQNPRHLVRRRGQEARLRCSPMKGHSHVYWYRQLPEEGLKFMVYLQKENIIDESGMPKERFSAEFPKEGPSILRIQQVVRGDSAAYFCASSILGQGMPYEQYFGPGTRLTVT.

This clone has only a few counts. This rearrangement joins TRBV4-1 to TRBJ2-7, with 7 bases lining up with TRBD2. Losses at the gene ends were 0 bases for V and 6 bases for J; bases not matched to a gene: 5. The length of the CDR3 is 14 residues. Germline loops: CDR1 MGHRA, CDR2 YSYEKL. This CDR3 is CASSQESGGSEQYF. The CDR3 DNA sequence: TGCGCCAGCAGCCAAGAATCGGGGGGAAGCGAGCAGTACTTC.

The J gene is TRBJ2-7, the V gene TRBV28; D not resolved. The CDR3 has 20 amino acids. CDR1 and CDR2 from the germline V gene are MDHEN and SYDVKM. V was pared by 5 bases and J by 1 base, with 30 bases between. The CDR3 sequence: CASSPQTRTHFLDFSYEQYF. The CDR3 DNA follows: TGTGCCAGCAGTCCCCAGACACGGACCCATTTTCTCGACTTTTCCTACGAGCAGTACTTC.

The chain joins TRBV25-1 to TRBJ1-4; possible D gene TRBD1, 5 bases. The CDR3 has 16 residues. Per the germline V gene, CDR1 is MGHDK and CDR2 is SYGVNS. The V gene lost 1 base and the J gene lost 3 bases, with 12 bases spanning the gap. CDR3 bases: TGTGCCAGCAGTGAATTTATGAGGGGATCTAATGAAAAACTGTTTTTT. It is translated as CASSEFMRGSNEKLFF.

This rearrangement joins TRBV7-3 to TRBJ2-6, with 9 bases identical to TRBD1. V was clipped by 5 bases and J by 0 bases; unmatched bases: 8. The CDR3 runs to 18 residues. In germline, CDR1 is SGHTA, CDR2 FQGTGA. The DNA of the CDR3 is TGTGCCAGCAGCCGACCCACAGGGGGCGGCTCTGGGGCCAACGTCCTGACTTTC. Protein sequence: CASSRPTGGGSGANVLTF.

The V and J genes are TRBV7-8 and TRBJ2-1, with 13 bases matching TRBD2. This CDR3 has 19 residues. From germline, CDR1 is SGHVS and CDR2 FQNEAQ. V lost 0 bases, J lost 0 bases, and 5 bases stayed unmatched. CDR3 sequence reads: CASSLARLAGGFSYNEQFF. The DNA for the CDR3 is TGTGCCAGCAGCTTAGCGAGACTAGCGGGAGGTTTCTCCTACAATGAGCAGTTCTTC. Full variable domain (rest looked up from reference TRBV7-8 and TRBJ2-1): GAGVSQSPRYKVAKRGQDVALRCDPISGHVSLFWYQQALGQGPEFLTYFQNEAQLDKSGLPSDRFFAERPEGSVSTLKIQRTQQEDSAVYLCASSLARLAGGFSYNEQFFGPGTRLTVL.

CDR3 in DNA: TGTGCCAGCAGCTTAGAGGGACGGCAGTACCATTCTCAGTTCTTC. This codes for CASSLEGRQYHSQFF. This sequence joins TRBV7-6 and TRBJ2-1; D tentatively reads TRBD1 or TRBD2 (5 bases each). In germline, CDR1 is SGHVS, CDR2 FNYEAQ. The CDR3 contains 15 residues. V gave up 1 base and J gave up 13 bases, with 20 bases separating them. The full variable domain, its missing parts supplied by reference TRBV7-6 and TRBJ2-1, is GAGVSQSPRYKVTKRGQDVALRCDPISGHVSLYWYRQALGQGPEFLTYFNYEAQQDKSGLPNDRFSAERPEGSISTLTIQRTEQRDSAMYRCASSLEGRQYHSQFFGPGTRLTVL.

This clone occurred once. The chain is built from TRBV11-2 and TRBJ2-2; 10 bases map to TRBD2. V lost 3 bases, J lost 2 bases, and 3 bases stayed unmatched. CDR3 length: 16 amino acids. Germline lookup yields CDR1 SGHAT and CDR2 FQNNGV. CDR3 nucleotides: TGTGCCAGCAGCTTTACTAGCGGGACTAACACCGGGGAGCTGTTTTTT. It is translated as CASSFTSGTNTGELFF.

The rearrangement links TRBV19 to TRBJ1-6, with no clear D. Germline V gives CDR1 LNHDA, CDR2 SQIVND (reference sequence). The CDR3 has 13 amino acids. Deletions cut 5 bases from V and 10 bases from J, with 12 bases between. This chain's CDR3 is CASSPEVGSPLHF. The CDR3 nucleotides read TGTGCCAGTAGTCCTGAAGTTGGCTCACCCCTCCACTTT.

The V gene is TRBV7-6, the J gene TRBJ2-1; 12 bases fit TRBD2. Germline lookup yields CDR1 SGHVS and CDR2 FNYEAQ. The CDR3 covers 15 residues. V lost 4 bases, J lost 6 bases, and 4 bases stayed unmatched. CDR3 bases: TGTGCCAGCAGCTCGACTAGCGGGGGCCTCAATGAGCAGTTCTTC. This gives the protein CASSSTSGGLNEQFF. Based on the CDR3 plus reference TRBV7-6 and TRBJ2-1, the full variable domain is GAGVSQSPRYKVTKRGQDVALRCDPISGHVSLYWYRQALGQGPEFLTYFNYEAQQDKSGLPNDRFSAERPEGSISTLTIQRTEQRDSAMYRCASSSTSGGLNEQFFGPGTRLTVL.

The chain recombines TRBV27 with TRBJ2-1; TRBD1 matches at 12 bases. CDR1 and CDR2 (germline): MNHEY, SMNVEV (reference sequence). The ends lost 8 bases at V and 9 bases at J; junction bases unmatched: 8. CDR3 length equals 14 residues. CDR3 protein: CASGYGTGGGEQFF. The DNA of the CDR3 is TGTGCCAGCGGTTATGGGACAGGGGGCGGTGAGCAGTTCTTC.

This clone occurred once. The rearrangement joins TRBV12-5 to TRBJ2-7; D is ambiguous. V was trimmed by 6 bases and J by 4 bases, leaving 10 bases between them. The CDR3 consists of 12 residues. Germline V gene sequence: CDR1 LGHNT, CDR2 FRNRAP. The CDR3 spells CASGLDTYEQYF. The DNA of the CDR3 is TGTGCTAGTGGACTCGACACGTACGAGCAGTACTTC.

The CDR3 region is CASSRGQGEETQYF. In DNA, the CDR3 is TGTGCCAGCAGTAGGGGACAGGGGGAAGAGACCCAGTACTTC. This chain uses TRBV6-6 with TRBJ2-5, with TRBD1 identical over 11 bases. This CDR3 contains 14 residues. Germline CDR1 and CDR2: MNHNY and SVGAGI (reference sequence). V lost 5 bases to trimming and J lost 3 bases; unmatched junction nucleotides: 2.

The chain links TRBV5-6 to TRBJ2-3, with D tentatively TRBD1 (5 bases). The CDR3 runs 15 residues. Germline CDR1 is SGHDT and CDR2 is YYEEEE. With 0 bases removed from V and 6 bases from J, the gap between germline ends came to 14 bases. CDR3 amino acids: CASSLVGLVGDTQYF. The CDR3 region has the DNA TGTGCCAGCAGCTTGGTGGGGCTCGTGGGGGATACGCAGTATTTT.

V usage is TRBV5-5 and J usage is TRBJ1-1; D ambiguous. From germline, CDR1 is SGHKS and CDR2 YYEKEE (reference sequence). V was pared by 2 bases and J by 2 bases, with 19 bases between. This CDR3 has 17 residues. The DNA of the CDR3 is TGTGCCAGCAGCTTTTTAATTCCTCGCAAGAAAAACACTGAAGCTTTCTTT. Amino acid sequence: CASSFLIPRKKNTEAFF.

CDR3 nucleotide sequence: TGCGCCAGCAGCCAAGATTGGGGCCTGACTAGCGGCTGGGCGGATGAGCAGTTCTTC. This sequence encodes CASSQDWGLTSGWADEQFF. The genes are TRBV4-3 and TRBJ2-1; 9 bases fit TRBD2. The CDR3 spans 19 residues. V was clipped by 0 bases and J by 8 bases; unmatched bases: 17. CDR1 is LGHNA and CDR2 is YSLEER in the germline V gene.

The chain is built from TRBV10-1 and TRBJ2-7; maybe TRBD1 (6 bases). The V gene lost 6 bases and the J gene lost 1 base, with 25 bases spanning the gap. The germline V gene has CDR1 WNHNN and CDR2 SYGVQD (reference sequence). This CDR3 is built from 18 residues. CDR3 sequence reads: CASSSSRYDRLNSYEQYF. CDR3 DNA sequence: TGCGCCAGCAGCTCGTCCCGATATGACAGGTTAAATTCCTACGAGCAGTACTTC.

The chain is built from TRBV5-1 and TRBJ1-1; 8 bases agree with TRBD1. V lost 4 bases, J lost 7 bases, and 15 bases stayed unmatched. CDR1 and CDR2 from the germline V gene are SGHRS and YFSETQ. CDR3 size: 16 residues. Here the CDR3 reads CASSASDRGRGFEAFF. The CDR3 DNA sequence: TGCGCCAGCAGCGCAAGCGACAGGGGAAGGGGCTTTGAAGCTTTCTTT.

The CDR3 nucleotides are TGTGCCAGTAGTATGAGCGGGAGGATTTACGAGCAGTACTTC. This sequence encodes CASSMSGRIYEQYF. This rearrangement joins TRBV19 to TRBJ2-7, with 9 bases aligning to TRBD2. CDR3 length: 14 amino acids. Germline assignment: CDR1 LNHDA and CDR2 SQIVND (reference sequence). Germline trimming cut 3 bases from V and 4 bases from J; bases unmatched to any gene: 4.

The J gene is TRBJ2-6, the V gene TRBV10-3; D not certain. V lost 6 bases and J lost 0, with 9 bases in between. The CDR3 covers 15 residues. CDR1 ENHRY and CDR2 SYGVKD come from the germline V gene. CDR3 amino acids: CAISPGLSGANVLTF. As DNA, the CDR3 is TGTGCCATCAGCCCCGGGCTCTCTGGGGCCAACGTCCTGACTTTC.

This clone was observed a few times. V and J are TRBV7-9 and TRBJ2-3, with D hard to call. This CDR3 contains 15 residues. Per germline, CDR1 SEHNR and CDR2 FQNEAQ (reference sequence). V was clipped by 5 bases and J by 4 bases, with 16 bases between them. The CDR3 here is CASSPLGSVADTQYF. As DNA, the CDR3 is TGTGCCAGCAGCCCCTTAGGTTCAGTAGCAGATACGCAGTATTTT.

The V call is TRBV19, the J call TRBJ1-3; 8 bases align to TRBD1. Trimming cost V 4 bases and J 2 bases; bases outside gene matches: 10. Germline CDR1 and CDR2: LNHDA and SQIVND (reference sequence). The CDR3 loop spans 17 amino acids. DNA of the CDR3: TGTGCCAGTAGTAGGCAGGGGACAGGCCGACCTGGAAACACCATATATTTT. This encodes CASSRQGTGRPGNTIYF. Full variable domain (missing parts from reference TRBV19 and TRBJ1-3): DGGITQSPKYLFRKEGQNVTLSCEQNLNHDAMYWYRQDPGQGLRLIYYSQIVNDFQKGDIAEGYSVSREKKESFPLTVTSAQKNPTAFYLCASSRQGTGRPGNTIYFGEGSWLTVV.